Listed below are T cell receptor beta chains from one sample, sequenced in a study of T-cell reconstitution after alpha-beta-depleted transplantation in children. TCRdb redid the calling of the PCR reads with MiXCR, one entry per CDR3 protein. Seen here are a few hundred thousand distinct CDR3 sequences, about a tenth observed once, and the top ten hold roughly 6%. Sequenced material: PBMCs from the stem cell graft donor, taken from the stem cell graft. These receptors all stem from a human donor who donated a stem cell graft to a child with acute myeloid leukemia. CDR3s include the opening cysteine and the closing phenylalanine or tryptophan. The order of the fields is J gene, clone size, V gene, D gene, CDR3 DNA, CDR3 protein. D genes are given only for firm matches. Expanded clones get a size class; other rows say once, few or many, or leave the size out.

J: TRBJ2-3; size: few; V: TRBV19; D: TRBD1; DNA: TGTGCCAGTAGGTCCCTGGGACAGGGGATGTGGAGGACAGATACGCAGTATTTT; CDR3: CASRSLGQGMWRTDTQYF
J: TRBJ2-5; size: .; V: TRBV11-2; D: TRBD2; DNA: TGTGCCAGCAGTAGAGGGGGGTCTAGCGGGGCAGAGACCCAGTACTTC; CDR3: CASSRGGSSGAETQYF
J: TRBJ2-2; size: many; V: TRBV20-1; D: TRBD1; DNA: TGCAGTGCTACCTCGGGACAGAAGAGCGGGGAGCTGTTTTTT; CDR3: CSATSGQKSGELFF
J: TRBJ2-5; size: .; V: TRBV19; D: .; DNA: TGTGCCAGTAGTATATGGCTAGCTGAAGAGACCCAGTACTTC; CDR3: CASSIWLAEETQYF
J: TRBJ2-3; size: .; V: TRBV12-3/TRBV12-4; D: TRBD1; DNA: TGTGCCAGCAGTTCCGCCTTGACAGGGATACGCACAGATACGCAGTATTTT; CDR3: CASSSALTGIRTDTQYF
J: TRBJ2-7; size: .; V: TRBV4-2; D: TRBD1; DNA: TGTGCCAGCAGCCCCGCGATCCGGGACAGCTCCTACGAGCAGTACTTC; CDR3: CASSPAIRDSSYEQYF
J: TRBJ2-2; size: .; V: TRBV20-1; D: .; DNA: TGCAGTGCTAGTTTTGTCCCCATAACTAAGCGGGCGAACACCGGGGAGCTGTTTTTT; CDR3: CSASFVPITKRANTGELFF
J: TRBJ2-5; size: few; V: TRBV29-1; D: .; DNA: TGCAGCGTTGAAGAAGGGGGGGAAGTAGGACAGCAAGAGACCCAGTACTTC; CDR3: CSVEEGGEVGQQETQYF
J: TRBJ1-1; size: medium-sized; V: TRBV5-6; D: .; DNA: TGTGCCAGCAGCGGCGGGGAGCGCATGAACACTGAAGCTTTCTTT; CDR3: CASSGGERMNTEAFF
J: TRBJ2-3; size: few; V: TRBV6-2/TRBV6-3; D: .; DNA: TGTGCCAGCAGTTTCCCTGACGCCCAGTATTTT; CDR3: CASSFPDAQYF
J: TRBJ1-3; size: .; V: TRBV3-1; D: TRBD1; DNA: TGTGCCAGCAGCCAAGATCCTGGGACAGGGTTATTGGGTTCTGGAAACACCATATATTTT; CDR3: CASSQDPGTGLLGSGNTIYF
J: TRBJ1-1; size: .; V: TRBV12-3/TRBV12-4; D: .; DNA: TGTGCCAGCAGTCCCCAGGGTGTTAACACTGAAGCTTTCTTT; CDR3: CASSPQGVNTEAFF
J: TRBJ2-3; size: .; V: TRBV20-1; D: TRBD2; DNA: TGCAGTGGATTAGCGGGGGGGCGAGATACGCAGTATTTT; CDR3: CSGLAGGRDTQYF
J: TRBJ2-5; size: .; V: TRBV20-1; D: .; DNA: TGCAGTGCTAGTCGAGACAGTAGCCAAGAGACCCAGTACTTC; CDR3: CSASRDSSQETQYF
J: TRBJ2-7; size: once; V: TRBV19; D: .; DNA: TGTGCCAGTAGTATCGACGGCTCCTACGAGCAGTACTTC; CDR3: CASSIDGSYEQYF
J: TRBJ2-1; size: many; V: TRBV7-9; D: TRBD2; DNA: TGTGCCAGCAGCCCTAGCGGGATCGATGAGCAGTTCTTC; CDR3: CASSPSGIDEQFF
J: TRBJ2-5; size: few; V: TRBV7-2; D: TRBD2; DNA: TGTGCCAGCAGCCTCGGGGGCGGGGGGGAAGAGACCCAGTACTTC; CDR3: CASSLGGGGEETQYF
J: TRBJ2-2; size: many; V: TRBV7-3; D: .; DNA: TGTGCCAGCAGCTTATTTGGGCGAGGCACCGGGGAGCTGTTTTTT; CDR3: CASSLFGRGTGELFF
J: TRBJ1-1; size: few; V: TRBV6-1; D: .; DNA: TGTGCCAGCAGGGACACGGGGGGGAAGAACACTGAAGCTTTCTTT; CDR3: CASRDTGGKNTEAFF
J: TRBJ1-1; size: many; V: TRBV20-1; D: TRBD1; DNA: TGCAGTGCCAGGACAGGGGACACTGAAGCTTTCTTT; CDR3: CSARTGDTEAFF
J: TRBJ2-7; size: many; V: TRBV29-1; D: TRBD1; DNA: TGCAGCGTTTACGGGACAGGGGGCTACGAGCAGTACTTC; CDR3: CSVYGTGGYEQYF
J: TRBJ1-1; size: many; V: TRBV29-1; D: TRBD1; DNA: TGCAGCGTTGAAGGGTCAGGGGGCCTTGCAGCTTTCTTT; CDR3: CSVEGSGGLAAFF
J: TRBJ2-1; size: .; V: TRBV7-2; D: TRBD1; DNA: TGTGCCAGCAGCTCCGGCCTGGGACAGGGGATACTTGAGCAGTTCTTC; CDR3: CASSSGLGQGILEQFF
J: TRBJ2-7; size: once; V: TRBV5-1; D: TRBD1; DNA: TGCGCCAGCAGCTTGGTGGGGACAGGGTTCGACGAGCAGTACTTC; CDR3: CASSLVGTGFDEQYF
J: TRBJ1-5; size: medium-sized; V: TRBV20-1; D: .; DNA: TGCAGTGCTGAAATGGAGGGGAACAATCAGCCCCAGCATTTT; CDR3: CSAEMEGNNQPQHF
J: TRBJ1-1; size: many; V: TRBV7-2; D: .; DNA: TGCGCCAGCAGCTTGGACCAAAACACTGAAGCTTTCTTT; CDR3: CASSLDQNTEAFF
J: TRBJ2-5; size: few; V: TRBV4-2; D: .; DNA: TGTGCCAGCAGCCAAGAGCGGGGGCTACCGACCAAGACCCAGTACTTC; CDR3: CASSQERGLPTKTQYF
J: TRBJ1-2; size: few; V: TRBV4-3; D: .; DNA: TGCGCCAGCAGCCAAGACCCGGGAGTTACCTATGGCTACACCTTC; CDR3: CASSQDPGVTYGYTF
J: TRBJ1-6; size: few; V: TRBV30; D: TRBD1; DNA: TGTGCCTGGAGACAGGGGGCGAATTCACCCCTCCACTTT; CDR3: CAWRQGANSPLHF
J: TRBJ1-5; size: many; V: TRBV20-1; D: .; DNA: TGCAGTGCAGGGTATCAGCCCCAGCATTTT; CDR3: CSAGYQPQHF
J: TRBJ1-5; size: many; V: TRBV18; D: .; DNA: TGTGCCAGCTCACCATCCCAGGACAATCAGCCCCAGCATTTT; CDR3: CASSPSQDNQPQHF
J: TRBJ2-5; size: .; V: TRBV10-3; D: .; DNA: TGTGCCATCGGCCGACAGGCTCAAGAGACCCAGTACTTC; CDR3: CAIGRQAQETQYF
J: TRBJ2-3; size: many; V: TRBV20-1; D: TRBD2; DNA: TGCAGTGCCCAAGGCCAGCTAGCGGGGGTAGCAAATACGCAGTATTTT; CDR3: CSAQGQLAGVANTQYF
J: TRBJ2-2; size: .; V: TRBV6-1; D: .; DNA: TGTGCCAGCAGTCGGGCCGGAAGCGCGAACACCGGGGAGCTGTTTTTT; CDR3: CASSRAGSANTGELFF
J: TRBJ2-1; size: .; V: TRBV11-2; D: .; DNA: TGTGCCAGCAGCTTAGTGTTCAAGGAGAATGAGCAGTTCTTC; CDR3: CASSLVFKENEQFF
J: TRBJ1-1; size: .; V: TRBV5-1; D: .; DNA: TGCGCCAGCAGCCCAGTGTGGGGACACGCGAACACTGAAGCTTTCTTT; CDR3: CASSPVWGHANTEAFF
J: TRBJ2-1; size: many; V: TRBV11-2; D: .; DNA: TGTGCCAGCAGCTTATATAACATCGAGGAGCAGTTCTTC; CDR3: CASSLYNIEEQFF
J: TRBJ1-2; size: .; V: TRBV20-1; D: .; DNA: TGCAGTGCTAGACCACCGGGACGTAACTATGGCTACACCTTC; CDR3: CSARPPGRNYGYTF
J: TRBJ2-3; size: .; V: TRBV12-3/TRBV12-4; D: TRBD2; DNA: TGTGCCAGCAGTCTTGGACTAGCGGGGGTTACGCAGTATTTT; CDR3: CASSLGLAGVTQYF
J: TRBJ1-1; size: .; V: TRBV5-1; D: TRBD1; DNA: TGCGCCGGCAGCCCCGTCCCGGGACAGGGTTCGGCTTTCTTT; CDR3: CAGSPVPGQGSAFF
J: TRBJ2-3; size: .; V: TRBV20-1; D: TRBD1; DNA: TGCAGTGCTATCTTGTTACAGGGGACCACAGATACGCAGTATTTT; CDR3: CSAILLQGTTDTQYF